This TCR beta chain was profiled in a study of vaccination and CD4 T cells after COVID-19 (dated by TCRdb to between 2021 and 2024). Broadly, across the study: SARS-CoV-2 positivity had been established in the convalescent patients by nasal swab PCR, and mild disease was recorded in about 9 of these patients and severe disease in one. Each participant got two doses of either the Pfizer-BioNTech BNT162b2 vaccine (n=8) or the Moderna mRNA-1273 vaccine (n=2). The spike-specific CD4+ TCR repertoire was compared before and after mRNA vaccination in over nine COVID-19 convalescent patients and a handful of infection-naive healthy vaccine recipients. Overlapping spike peptide pools from SARS-CoV-2 and from the common cold coronaviruses HCoV-NL63, HCoV-OC43 and HCoV-229E were used as culture stimuli. Post-COVID blood samples from convalescent patients were collected a median of approximately 93 days after diagnosis, with a range of 35 to 161 days. In control cultures, a CEFX viral epitope pool was used as positive control, an HIV-1 Nef peptide pool was used as negative control, or no peptide was added. Post-vaccine blood samples were collected a median of approximately 68 days after the second vaccine dose, ranging from roughly 14 to 241 days. Six males and four females were included in the convalescent cohort, with two Hispanic individuals, seven Caucasians, two Asians and one multiracial person represented. The paper as a whole reports these results and caveats: Nearly all vaccine-specific clones in convalescent patients (304 of 307) were mono-reactive for SARS-CoV-2 spike rather than cross-reactive with common cold coronaviruses. Although the median number of SARS-CoV-2-reactive clonotypes went up from 20 to 25 after infection to approximately 40 after vaccination, the increase was not significant. The number of convalescent patients in the study was relatively small, and the study did not examine early timepoints following natural infection. In convalescent patients, a median around 86% of post-vaccine SARS-CoV-2-reactive clones were detected only after vaccination, and vaccine-specific priming was suggested by this finding.

V is reduced by 4 bases and J by 1 base, leaving a spacing of 10 bases between them. The cysteine opens and the phenylalanine closes a CDR3 of 13 amino acids. Left in the record is the CDR3 DNA by itself, 39 bases read in frame from the first base. CDR1 and CDR2 are drawn from the germline V gene (reference sequence): GTSNPN, SVGIG. In this sample, this clonotype turned up a few times. Its antigen specificity is not known. No much larger clone is present one base from it, and per-base qualities are unavailable. Library method: PCR. DNA from cultured CD4+ T cells underwent TCR sequencing with the Oncomine TCR Beta short-read assay at the Johns Hopkins FTIC core. The QIAamp micro DNA kit was used to extract genomic DNA from the cultured CD4+ T cells. Oncomine TCR Beta libraries from cultured CD4+ T cells were pooled with unique dual indexes and sequenced on an Illumina iSeq 100. Concerning the study's data processing: Non-productive sequences were filtered out, and CDR3s that did not start with C, did not end with F or W, or were shorter than 7 amino acids were discarded. Antigen-specific clonotypes were identified using the MANAFEST web application through comparison of peptide-stimulated wells with reference and other culture wells. For a clone to be called positive, the clone needed an FDR below 0.05, an odds ratio above 5, and a productive frequency above 0.1% in at least two of three replicate wells. Clonotypes that were significantly expanded in both SARS-CoV-2 spike wells and at least one common cold coronavirus spike condition were defined as cross-reactive. Similarity between CDR3 sequences was evaluated in R version 3.6.1 using Levenshtein distances (stringdist) and unrooted phylogenetic trees (ape). The raw public reads went through TCRdb reprocessing: fastp at Q25, MiXCR clone calling, in-frame beta chains kept. Identical CDR3 protein sequences are pooled into one entry, listed with their most common genes and DNA. The V and J calls and clone size come from TCRdb's table, not from the authors' own analysis. The sample table lists roughly 3,400 distinct CDR3 sequences, around 20% of them with a count of one. Under 25% of the sample comes from the top ten.

In the paper's terms, the treatment or condition label means: roughly 10-day PBMC culture with coronavirus spike peptide pools or control peptides (ViraFEST assay). To expand antigen-specific T cells with peptide pools and then pick out the expanded clonotypes through TCR sequencing, the study relied on the ViraFEST assay. Positive SARS-CoV-2 PCR tests in the convalescent patients dated from March to December 2020, before Alpha, Beta and Delta variants emerged in the United States. Each well held 2.2 million or so PBMCs cultured in IMDM containing around 5% human AB serum and around 10 IU/ml IL-2, with about 9.1 ug/ml peptide pools added. Half of the culture medium was replaced with fresh IL-2-containing medium on days 3 and 7. After nine to eleven days of culture, CD4+ T cells were isolated by negative selection with the EasySep CD4+ T cell isolation kit. PBMCs were separated from whole blood using Ficoll-Paque Plus gradient centrifugation and then either used fresh or cryopreserved at -140C. In general, triplicate wells were set up for every culture condition.

The TCR originated in a human donor who had recovered from COVID-19. The sample consisted of CD4+ T cells from blood, cultured in vitro. The V gene is TRBV30 and the J gene is TRBJ1-1; TRBD1 is a weak D gene call, 6 bases matching. The CDR3 loop reads CAWNLQGNTEAFF. The bases read TGTGCCTGGAACTTACAGGGGAACACTGAAGCTTTCTTT.